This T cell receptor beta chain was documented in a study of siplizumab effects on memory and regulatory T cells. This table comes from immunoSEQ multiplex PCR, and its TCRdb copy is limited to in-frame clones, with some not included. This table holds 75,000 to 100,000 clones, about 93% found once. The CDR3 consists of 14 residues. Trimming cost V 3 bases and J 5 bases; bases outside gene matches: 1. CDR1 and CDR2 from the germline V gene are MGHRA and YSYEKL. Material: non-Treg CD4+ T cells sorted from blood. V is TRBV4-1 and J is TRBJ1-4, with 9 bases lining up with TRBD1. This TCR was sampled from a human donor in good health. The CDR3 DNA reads TGCGCCAGCAGCCAGACAGGGGGGAATGAAAAACTGTTTTTT. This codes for CASSQTGGNEKLFF.